These 18 T cell receptor beta chains originate from one sample sequenced in a study of PD-L1 blockade in urothelial cancer. Assay used: immunoSEQ multiplex PCR; TCRdb lists only in-frame clones, some missing. The sample lists 15,000 to 20,000 clones, approximately 80% seen once, with approximately 1.6% in the top ten. The time point was: peripheral blood 6 weeks after treatment start. The specimen was PBMCs, collected around atezolizumab (anti-PD-L1) treatment. The receptors here all came from a man in his fifties with urothelial cancer.

This sequence joins TRBV25-1 and TRBJ2-1, with D maybe TRBD2 (6 bases). Germline CDR1 reads MGHDK; CDR2 reads SYGVNS. The V and J ends lost 4 bases and 3 bases respectively, with 10 bases between them. The CDR3 has 14 residues. As DNA, the CDR3 is TGTGCCAGCAGTGGCGGGGCCCTCTACAATGAGCAGTTCTTC. Translation gives CASSGGALYNEQFF. Based on the CDR3 plus reference TRBV25-1 and TRBJ2-1, the full variable domain is EADIYQTPRYLVIGTGKKITLECSQTMGHDKMYWYQQDPGMELHLIHYSYGVNSTEKGDLSSESTVSRIRTEHFPLTLESARPSHTSQYLCASSGGALYNEQFFGPGTRLTVL.

This clone was observed a single time. In DNA, the CDR3 is TGTGCCAGCAGTGAAGGGACTAGCGGGCAGCAAGAGACCCAGTACTTC. It yields the protein CASSEGTSGQQETQYF. This chain links TRBV2 with TRBJ2-5; 11 nucleotides align to TRBD2. Germline loops: CDR1 SNHLY, CDR2 FYNNEI. With V trimmed by 1 base and J by 2 bases, 3 bases remained unmatched. This CDR3 is 16 amino acids long.

The V call is TRBV5-1, the J call TRBJ2-7; no clear D. V lost 0 bases and J lost 2, with 9 bases in between. The CDR3 is 14 residues long. Germline V gene lookup returns CDR1 SGHRS and CDR2 YFSETQ. The CDR3 region has the DNA TGCGCCAGCAGCTTGGGTCCAGAGGCCTACGAGCAGTACGTC. It codes for CASSLGPEAYEQYV.

This chain joins TRBV11-3 and TRBJ2-1; perhaps TRBD1 as D (5 bases). The germline V and J ends were trimmed by 3 bases and 0 bases, with 9 bases remaining between them. Germline lookup yields CDR1 SGHNT and CDR2 YENEEA. The CDR3 contains 15 residues. The CDR3 region has the DNA TGTGCCAGCAGCTTCGGGCAGGGCTCCTACAATGAGCAGTTCTTC. Residues: CASSFGQGSYNEQFF.

This chain connects TRBV6-1 to TRBJ1-5; D not certain. From germline, CDR1 is MNHNS and CDR2 SASEGT. CDR3 size: 13 residues. Trimming left V 8 bases short and J 5 bases short, with 13 bases between. The CDR3 nucleotides read TGTGCCAGCGAATCACGAGGGTATCAGCCCCAGCATTTT. Amino acids: CASESRGYQPQHF.

The chain combines TRBV11-2 with TRBJ2-4; the match to TRBD2 covers 9 bases. Germline values: CDR1 SGHAT, CDR2 FQNNGV. This CDR3 contains 15 residues. Germline trimming cut 5 bases from V and 7 bases from J; bases unmatched to any gene: 9. CDR3 bases: TGTGCCAGCAGCCCGGCGGGAGCGGGGGGCAACATTCAGTACTTC. Translated, it gives CASSPAGAGGNIQYF.

The chain joins TRBV19 to TRBJ1-1; perhaps TRBD1 as D (6 bases). V gave up 0 bases and J gave up 0 bases, with 11 bases separating them. This CDR3 is 16 amino acids long. Germline V gene sequence: CDR1 LNHDA, CDR2 SQIVND (reference sequence). CDR3: CASSIDRGGLNTEAFF. The CDR3 coding sequence is TGTGCCAGTAGTATAGATCGCGGGGGCCTGAACACTGAAGCTTTCTTT.

This chain links TRBV6-1 with TRBJ1-5; D call uncertain. Germline loops: CDR1 MNHNS, CDR2 SASEGT. The CDR3 has 15 amino acids. Trimming stripped 9 bases from V and 2 bases from J, with 17 bases between. The CDR3 loop is CASDTRTVGNQPQHF. The CDR3, as DNA: TGTGCCAGTGACACGAGGACTGTTGGCAATCAGCCCCAGCATTTT.

V gene TRBV5-1 combines with J gene TRBJ2-7, with 7 bases aligning to TRBD1. This CDR3 is 13 amino acids long. With 0 bases clipped from V and 9 bases from J, the junction kept 6 bases outside the gene matches. The germline CDR1 and CDR2 sequences are SGHRS and YFSETQ. CDR3 DNA: TGCGCCAGCAGCTTGGGGACAGGATCTCGGCAGTACTTC. Protein: CASSLGTGSRQYF. The full variable domain, with the rest looked up from reference TRBV5-1 and TRBJ2-7, is KAGVTQTPRYLIKTRGQQVTLSCSPISGHRSVSWYQQTPGQGLQFLFEYFSETQRNKGNFPGRFSGRQFSNSRSEMNVSTLELGDSALYLCASSLGTGSRQYFGPGTRLTVT.

CDR3 region: CASSSLTGTKGSPLHF. Here the CDR3 DNA reads TGCGCCAGCAGCTCACTAACCGGGACAAAGGGATCACCCCTCCACTTT. This sequence joins TRBV5-1 and TRBJ1-6; TRBD1 is a possible D gene (6 bases). The germline V and J ends were trimmed by 3 bases and 10 bases, with 20 bases remaining between them. This CDR3 contains 16 residues. Germline V gives CDR1 SGHRS, CDR2 YFSETQ.

This rearrangement joins TRBV5-4 to TRBJ2-2, with TRBD1 matching over 9 bases. The trim removed 4 bases at V and 5 bases at J, leaving 9 bases unmatched. This CDR3 has 16 amino acids. Per the germline V gene, CDR1 is SGHNT and CDR2 is YYREEE (reference sequence). The CDR3, as DNA: TGTGCCAGCAGCCCCAAAACAGGGGGCATTACCGGGGAGCTGTTTTTT. Its protein is CASSPKTGGITGELFF.

The gene calls are TRBV19 and TRBJ1-2; 9 bases are a match to TRBD1. With V trimmed by 2 bases and J by 8 bases, 12 bases remained unmatched. The germline V gene encodes CDR1 LNHDA and CDR2 SQIVND (reference sequence). The CDR3 spans 16 residues. The CDR3 is CASSISGGQGWSGYTF. In DNA form, the CDR3 reads TGTGCCAGTAGTATATCCGGAGGACAGGGGTGGTCGGGCTACACCTTC.

The CDR3 DNA is TGTGCCAGCAGTTACCGTGGACAGGGGGTCTATGGCTACACCTTC. Translation gives CASSYRGQGVYGYTF. V and J are TRBV6-5 and TRBJ1-2; 10 positions match TRBD1. The germline CDR1 and CDR2 sequences are MNHEY and SVGAGI. V lost 2 bases and J lost 4; bases outside the gene matches: 4. The CDR3 spans 15 residues.

The rearrangement uses TRBV5-1 and TRBJ1-1; D remains unclear. Trimming shortened V by 4 bases and J by 1 base, and 14 bases separated the two germline ends. The CDR3 runs 15 residues. Germline V gene sequence: CDR1 SGHRS, CDR2 YFSETQ. CDR3 loop: CASSPSLVQNTEAFF. Written as DNA, the CDR3 is TGCGCCAGCAGCCCGAGTTTGGTGCAGAACACTGAAGCTTTCTTT. Together with reference TRBV5-1 and TRBJ1-1, the CDR3 gives the full variable domain: KAGVTQTPRYLIKTRGQQVTLSCSPISGHRSVSWYQQTPGQGLQFLFEYFSETQRNKGNFPGRFSGRQFSNSRSEMNVSTLELGDSALYLCASSPSLVQNTEAFFGQGTRLTVV.

V and J are TRBV29-1 and TRBJ1-1; 7 bases fit TRBD1. Losses at the gene ends were 5 bases for V and 0 bases for J; bases not matched to a gene: 6. CDR1 is SQVTM, CDR2 ANQGSEA, per germline. This CDR3 region has 14 residues. CDR3 coding DNA: TGCAGCGTTATGCCGGGACAGATGAACACTGAAGCTTTCTTT. Translated, it gives CSVMPGQMNTEAFF.

The chain recombines TRBV19 with TRBJ1-5; D not resolved. Germline CDR1 LNHDA, CDR2 SQIVND (reference sequence). The CDR3 has 15 amino acids. V was trimmed by 10 bases and J by 0 bases, leaving 16 bases between them. Here the CDR3 reads CAISNPQDSNQPQHF. DNA for the CDR3: TGTGCCATTTCCAATCCCCAGGATAGCAATCAGCCCCAGCATTTT.

The chain is built from TRBV6-5 and TRBJ2-1; a possible D gene is TRBD1 (6 bases). Deletions cut 4 bases from V and 7 bases from J, with 17 bases between. Germline V gene sequence: CDR1 MNHEY, CDR2 SVGAGI. CDR3 length: 15 residues. CDR3 residues: CASSSEGDVKNEQFF. CDR3 DNA sequence: TGTGCCAGCAGTTCTGAGGGGGACGTGAAAAATGAGCAGTTCTTC.

The chain joins TRBV7-9 to TRBJ2-2; 10 bases map to TRBD1. This CDR3 spans 16 amino acids. Germline CDR1 is SEHNR and CDR2 is FQNEAQ (reference sequence). The V and J ends lost 5 bases and 6 bases, in that order; junction bases with no gene match: 9. In DNA, the CDR3 is TGTGCCAGCAGCCCGATCGACAGGGGGCAGGCCGGGGAGCTGTTTTTT. It translates to CASSPIDRGQAGELFF.